Below, 9 T cell receptor beta chains from the same sample are listed, as sequenced in a study of identical twins. TCRdb re-derived calls from the 5' RACE reads in MiXCR, one entry per CDR3 protein. Among about 1.7 million distinct CDR3 sequences, roughly 35% were seen once, and the ten largest hold over 0.25%. What was sequenced was cord blood. These receptors originate from a newborn girl in good health.

The chain recombines TRBV6-1 with TRBJ2-1; the match to TRBD2 covers 10 bases. Germline trimming cut 7 bases from V and 4 bases from J; bases unmatched to any gene: 13. This CDR3 comprises 17 residues. CDR1 is MNHNS, CDR2 SASEGT, per germline. In DNA form, the CDR3 reads TGTGCCAGCAAAGATACTTCGACTAGCGGGTTATACAATGAGCAGTTCTTC. Amino acid sequence: CASKDTSTSGLYNEQFF.

This rearrangement joins TRBV5-1 to TRBJ2-1; D may be TRBD1 or TRBD2 (5 bases each). CDR3 length equals 15 residues. Trimming pared 4 bases from V and 4 bases from J, leaving 15 bases between. CDR1 is SGHRS and CDR2 is YFSETQ in the germline V gene. CDR3 in amino acids: CASSALGTYYNEQFF. CDR3 bases: TGCGCCAGCAGCGCTCTCGGGACCTATTACAATGAGCAGTTCTTC.

The chain uses TRBV28 and TRBJ2-7; D remains unclear. The V gene lost 3 bases and the J gene lost 2 bases, with 14 bases spanning the gap. CDR3 size: 15 residues. CDR1 is MDHEN and CDR2 is SYDVKM in the germline V gene. This CDR3 reads CASSFRRPPTYEQYF. In DNA form, the CDR3 reads TGTGCCAGCAGTTTTCGCAGGCCGCCAACCTACGAGCAGTACTTC.

In its sample, this clonotype was seen many times. V gene TRBV18 combines with J gene TRBJ2-7, with 8 positions matching TRBD1. The V and J ends lost 3 bases and 0 bases, in that order; junction bases with no gene match: 4. Germline V lookup: CDR1 KGHSH, CDR2 LQKENI. The CDR3 is 15 residues long. The CDR3 reads CASSPDRGPSYEQYF. The CDR3, as DNA: TGTGCCAGCTCACCCGACAGGGGCCCCTCCTACGAGCAGTACTTC.

This chain links TRBV12-3 or TRBV12-4 with TRBJ2-5; D not certain. The DNA end is a closer match to TRBJ2-7, so the J assignment may be wrong. CDR3 length equals 13 residues. Here the CDR3 DNA reads TGTGCCAGCAGTTTCCAGCCCAAGGACGAGCAGTACTTC. It is translated as CASSFQPKDEQYF.

This chain uses TRBV21-1 with TRBJ2-7; the table's D call, TRBD1, has no DNA check behind it. TRBV21-1 is annotated as a pseudogene. The length of the CDR3 is 15 residues. The CDR3: CASSKAGGDPYEQYF. In nucleotides, the CDR3 is TGTGCCAGCAGCAAAGCGGGTGGGGACCCCTACGAGCAGTACTTC.

In this sample, this clonotype turned up a few times. The genes are TRBV9 and TRBJ2-1; D may be TRBD2 (6 bases). CDR3 length: 15 residues. Germline CDR1 SGDLS, CDR2 YYNGEE. Trimming pared 7 bases from V and 7 bases from J, leaving 21 bases between. CDR3 sequence: CASGLRDLHPNEQFF. As DNA, the CDR3 is TGTGCCAGCGGACTCCGGGACTTACACCCGAATGAGCAGTTCTTC.

The table lists this clonotype with a few counts. V usage is TRBV7-9 and J usage is TRBJ1-4; D is undetermined. CDR1 SEHNR and CDR2 FQNEAQ come from the germline V gene (reference sequence). CDR3 length: 16 amino acids. V was shortened by 0 bases and J by 4 bases, with 12 bases between the two germline ends. DNA of the CDR3: TGTGCCAGCAGCTTAGCATGGGCCAGCATTAATGAAAAACTGTTTTTT. Translation: CASSLAWASINEKLFF.

Comment on this clonotype: With a much larger clone just one base away, this may be a read error. The rearrangement uses TRBV6-2 or TRBV6-3 and TRBJ2-7; D is ambiguous. The CDR3 loop spans 12 amino acids. Germline-derived CDR1 and CDR2 are MNHEY and SVGEGT. V dropped 7 bases and J dropped 0 bases, with 7 bases sitting between them. CDR3 nucleotide sequence: TGTGCCAGCATCGGTAACTCCTACGAGCAGTACTTC. It encodes CASIGNSYEQYF.